These 27 T cell receptor beta chains were all obtained from the same sample, sequenced in a study of blood T cell repertoires in COVID-19. Method: immunoSEQ multiplex PCR; TCRdb's copy keeps in-frame clones and lacks some. The sample lists about 140,000 clones, 75% to 90% occurring once. The specimen sequenced was peripheral blood. All receptors derive from a man aged 70 or older who had recovered from COVID-19.

J is TRBJ1-2 and V is TRBV9; TRBD1 might be the D (6 bases). CDR1 is SGDLS, CDR2 YYNGEE, per germline. This CDR3 comprises 17 residues. V lost 3 bases, J lost 3 bases, and 21 bases lay in between. The CDR3 is CASSGPYRVGVDYGYTF. DNA of the CDR3: TGTGCCAGCAGCGGACCCTACAGGGTCGGCGTAGACTATGGCTACACCTTC.

The V call is TRBV5-4, the J call TRBJ2-5; 8 bases map to TRBD2. Germline V gives CDR1 SGHNT, CDR2 YYREEE (reference sequence). The V segment lost 4 bases and the J segment 5 bases; nucleotides outside the gene matches: 13. The CDR3 totals 16 residues. CDR3 in DNA: TGTGCCAGCAGCCCGGGGGGGCGGGGGATATCGGAGACCCAGTACTTC. Protein product: CASSPGGRGISETQYF.

This CDR3 is CASSLLAGGADTQYF. Written as DNA, the CDR3 is TGTGCCAGCAGTTTGCTAGCGGGAGGGGCAGATACGCAGTATTTT. V is TRBV7-2 and J is TRBJ2-3, with 12 bases fitting TRBD2. Per germline, CDR1 SGHTA and CDR2 FQGNSA. CDR3 size: 15 residues. The V segment lost 6 bases and the J segment 4 bases; nucleotides outside the gene matches: 5.

This clone was detected once. The genes are TRBV6-5 and TRBJ2-1, with D possibly TRBD1 on 6 matching bases. This CDR3 has 12 amino acids. Between the trimmed V and J ends, which lost 6 bases and 9 bases, there was a span of 12 bases. The germline gives CDR1 MNHEY, CDR2 SVGAGI. The CDR3 sequence is CASSLDRSEQFF. The CDR3 DNA reads TGTGCCAGCAGCCTAGACAGGTCTGAGCAGTTCTTC.

The V and J genes are TRBV7-2 and TRBJ2-3, with 7 bases matching TRBD2. The ends lost 5 bases at V and 3 bases at J; junction bases unmatched: 8. Germline values: CDR1 SGHTA, CDR2 FQGNSA. There are 15 residues in the CDR3. CDR3: CASSKRGGPTDTQYF. The CDR3 DNA reads as TGTGCCAGCAGCAAGAGGGGAGGGCCAACAGATACGCAGTATTTT.

This clone has just one count. The V gene is TRBV7-2, the J gene TRBJ2-5, with D possibly TRBD2 on 5 matching bases. There are 14 residues in the CDR3. CDR1 and CDR2 from the germline V gene are SGHTA and FQGNSA. V shed 2 bases and J shed 1 base, with 8 bases lying between them. DNA for the CDR3: TGTGCCAGCAGCTTAAGGCGGGCCCAAGAGACCCAGTACTTC. This gives the protein CASSLRRAQETQYF.

This chain connects TRBV20-1 to TRBJ2-4; 7 nucleotides line up with TRBD2. The germline CDR1 and CDR2 sequences are DFQATT and SNEGSKA (reference sequence). The trim removed 3 bases at V and 0 bases at J, leaving 2 bases unmatched. This CDR3 is built from 14 residues. The CDR3, as DNA: TGCAGTGCTAGTTTAGCGGGAGCCAAAAACATTCAGTACTTC. This gives the protein CSASLAGAKNIQYF.

The chain is built from TRBV11-1 and TRBJ2-5; maybe TRBD2 (6 bases). CDR3 length equals 14 residues. CDR1 is SGHAT and CDR2 is FQDESV in the germline V gene (reference sequence). V lost 9 bases and J lost 7, with 21 bases in between. CDR3 DNA: TGTGCCAGTAAACGGGACTCCCAAGAGGGGACCCAGTACTTC. This gives the protein CASKRDSQEGTQYF.

The J gene is TRBJ2-7, the V gene TRBV18; tentative D call: TRBD1 (5 bases). CDR3 length: 15 residues. The V end lost 5 bases, the J end lost 7 bases, and 21 bases lay between the germline ends. The germline gives CDR1 KGHSH, CDR2 LQKENI. CDR3: CASSVGTGITSEQYF. The CDR3 nucleotides read TGTGCCAGCTCAGTGGGTACAGGCATTACCTCGGAGCAGTACTTC.

The chain recombines TRBV5-1 with TRBJ2-2, with 8 bases matching TRBD1. Trimming took 7 bases from V and 4 from J; bases not matched to a gene: 12. CDR1 SGHRS and CDR2 YFSETQ come from the germline V gene. The CDR3 is made up of 16 amino acids. The CDR3, as DNA: TGCGCCAGCTCCCGGACAGGGCTCATCGGCACCGGGGAGCTGTTTTTT. Amino acids: CASSRTGLIGTGELFF.

This chain uses TRBV5-4 with TRBJ2-7; D gene uncertain. CDR3 length: 12 amino acids. CDR1 and CDR2 (germline): SGHNT, YYREEE (reference sequence). The V end was cut by 1 base, the J end by 3 bases, with 5 bases between. The chain's CDR3 is CASSLPSYEQYF. CDR3 in DNA: TGTGCCAGCAGCTTGCCGAGCTACGAGCAGTACTTC.

V usage is TRBV28 and J usage is TRBJ2-7, with TRBD1 matching over 8 bases. CDR3 length: 13 residues. The germline gives CDR1 MDHEN, CDR2 SYDVKM. Trimming took 6 bases from V and 1 from J; bases not matched to a gene: 2. CDR3 loop: CASRRQGSYEQYF. The CDR3 DNA reads TGTGCCAGCAGGCGACAGGGGTCCTACGAGCAGTACTTC.

This clone turned up a few times. The chain carries TRBV19 and TRBJ2-6; D perhaps matches TRBD1 (5 bases). Germline CDR1 LNHDA, CDR2 SQIVND (reference sequence). Trimming removed 7 bases at V and 3 bases at J, with 13 bases between. This CDR3 is 15 amino acids long. The CDR3 protein is CASKRQIFGANVLTF. The CDR3 DNA follows: TGTGCCAGTAAGCGACAGATTTTTGGGGCCAACGTCCTGACTTTC.

V and J are TRBV27 and TRBJ2-7; no firm D call. The CDR3 loop spans 13 amino acids. Germline V gene data show CDR1 as MNHEY and CDR2 as SMNVEV (reference sequence). The V end lost 3 bases, the J end lost 6 bases, and 12 bases lay between the germline ends. Written as DNA, the CDR3 is TGTGCCAGCAGTTTGACGTCAGGTCCCGAGCAGTACTTC. Protein sequence: CASSLTSGPEQYF.

CDR3 DNA sequence: TGTGCCTGGGGGCCGGGACAGGGGCCCGCAGATACGCAGTATTTT. It yields the protein CAWGPGQGPADTQYF. The chain recombines TRBV30 with TRBJ2-3; 10 nucleotides match TRBD1. With V trimmed by 5 bases and J by 4 bases, 9 bases remained unmatched. Germline-derived CDR1 and CDR2 are GTSNPN and SVGIG (reference sequence). This CDR3 contains 15 residues.

This clone was observed at least ten times. The chain recombines TRBV18 with TRBJ1-5, with D hard to call. The CDR3 covers 15 residues. Germline CDR1 is KGHSH and CDR2 is LQKENI. Trimming shortened V by 3 bases and J by 0 bases, and 9 bases separated the two germline ends. In DNA, the CDR3 is TGTGCCAGCTCACCTGGCAGTTATAGCAATCAGCCCCAGCATTTT. This sequence encodes CASSPGSYSNQPQHF.

The chain employs TRBV20-1 and TRBJ2-2; TRBD2 matches at 9 bases. V was pared by 3 bases and J by 5 bases, with 13 bases of the junction left unmatched. The germline gives CDR1 DFQATT, CDR2 SNEGSKA (reference sequence). This CDR3 region has 17 residues. The CDR3 DNA is TGCAGTGCTAGTCCCGGGCGGGAGGGCCTTTTTACCGGGGAGCTGTTTTTT. Translation: CSASPGREGLFTGELFF.

The chain recombines TRBV5-1 with TRBJ2-7; 8 bases map to TRBD1. CDR1 is SGHRS, CDR2 YFSETQ, per germline. Germline trimming cut 3 bases from V and 6 bases from J; bases unmatched to any gene: 11. This CDR3 region has 15 residues. Here the CDR3 reads CASSWGWQGAAEQYF. CDR3 coding DNA: TGCGCCAGCAGCTGGGGGTGGCAGGGGGCGGCCGAGCAGTACTTC.

The chain combines TRBV5-8 with TRBJ1-4; tentatively, D is TRBD1 (6 bases). V was clipped by 2 bases and J by 0 bases, with 8 bases between them. Looked up from germline, CDR1 is SGHTS and CDR2 is YDEGEE. The CDR3 runs 15 residues. CDR3 protein: CASSLQGSTNEKLFF. In nucleotides, the CDR3 is TGTGCCAGCAGCTTACAGGGATCAACTAATGAAAAACTGTTTTTT.

The CDR3 nucleotides read TGTGCCTGGAGCCGACTGAACACCGGGGAGCTGTTTTTT. It codes for CAWSRLNTGELFF. The chain joins TRBV30 to TRBJ2-2; unclear D gene. The CDR3 has 13 residues. The V end lost 3 bases, the J end lost 1 base, and 6 bases lay between the germline ends. Germline-derived CDR1 and CDR2 are GTSNPN and SVGIG (reference sequence).

V and J are TRBV3-1 (or the pseudogene TRBV3-2) and TRBJ2-5; 9 bases match TRBD2. V lost 1 base to trimming and J lost 0 bases; unmatched junction nucleotides: 0. Germline V gene lookup returns CDR1 LGHDT and CDR2 YNNKEL (reference sequence). The CDR3 runs to 15 residues. The DNA for the CDR3 is TGTGCCAGCAGCCAAGGACTAGCGGACCAAGAGACCCAGTACTTC. Its translation: CASSQGLADQETQYF.

The rearrangement joins TRBV5-4 to TRBJ2-1; 10 positions agree with TRBD2. Germline V gives CDR1 SGHNT, CDR2 YYREEE (reference sequence). V lost 4 bases and J lost 9; bases outside the gene matches: 4. CDR3 length: 13 residues. This chain's CDR3 is CASSPGLAAEQFF. For the CDR3, the DNA is TGTGCCAGCAGCCCAGGACTAGCGGCTGAGCAGTTCTTC.

The chain employs TRBV6-1 and TRBJ2-6; D unresolved. Looked up from germline, CDR1 is MNHNS and CDR2 is SASEGT. There are 19 residues in the CDR3. V lost 3 bases, J lost 0 bases, and 18 bases lay in between. CDR3 DNA sequence: TGTGCCAGCAGTGACCCGCGGAATGTGACTTACTCTGGGGCCAACGTCCTGACTTTC. It specifies CASSDPRNVTYSGANVLTF.

V usage is TRBV19 and J usage is TRBJ1-1; D is uncertain. Germline V gives CDR1 LNHDA, CDR2 SQIVND (reference sequence). V lost 0 bases to trimming and J lost 0 bases, with 11 bases between them. CDR3 length: 16 amino acids. CDR3 sequence (DNA): TGTGCCAGTAGTATAGATGGCCAGTCCATGAACACTGAAGCTTTCTTT. Translation gives CASSIDGQSMNTEAFF.

The CDR3 sequence is CASSQEGRGGFSYEQYF. CDR3 DNA: TGTGCCAGCAGCCAAGAGGGGCGGGGCGGGTTTTCCTACGAGCAGTACTTC. This chain connects TRBV4-2 to TRBJ2-7, with a tentative D call TRBD2 (6 bases). CDR1 is LGHNA and CDR2 is YNFKEQ in the germline V gene. V lost 0 bases and J 1 base, leaving 16 bases between the germline ends. The CDR3 is 17 amino acids.

V gene TRBV5-1 combines with J gene TRBJ1-3; D uncertain. The CDR3 length is 14 residues. Trimming removed 4 bases at V and 0 bases at J, with 8 bases between. Looked up from germline, CDR1 is SGHRS and CDR2 is YFSETQ. The DNA for the CDR3 is TGCGCCAGCAGCCTAGAGGACTCTGGAAACACCATATATTTT. Protein: CASSLEDSGNTIYF.

V gene TRBV5-1 combines with J gene TRBJ2-7; TRBD2 matches at 8 bases. The length of the CDR3 is 14 residues. V shed 0 bases and J 3 bases; nucleotides not matched to a gene: 2. CDR1 SGHRS and CDR2 YFSETQ come from the germline V gene. The CDR3 sequence: CASSLDSGIYEQYF. DNA for the CDR3: TGCGCCAGCAGCTTGGATAGCGGGATCTACGAGCAGTACTTC.